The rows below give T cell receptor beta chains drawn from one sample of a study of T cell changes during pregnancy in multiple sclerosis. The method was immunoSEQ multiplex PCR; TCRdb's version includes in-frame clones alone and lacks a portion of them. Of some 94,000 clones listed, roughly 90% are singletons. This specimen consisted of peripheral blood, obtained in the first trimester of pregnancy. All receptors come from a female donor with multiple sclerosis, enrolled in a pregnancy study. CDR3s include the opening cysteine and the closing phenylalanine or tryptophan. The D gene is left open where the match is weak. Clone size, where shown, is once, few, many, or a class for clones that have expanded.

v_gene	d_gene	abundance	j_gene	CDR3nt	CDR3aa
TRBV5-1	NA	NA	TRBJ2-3	TGCGCCAGCAGCCCCCTAGGGACACGGGGAGATACGCAGTATTTT	CASSPLGTRGDTQYF
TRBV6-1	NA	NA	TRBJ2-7	TGTGCCAGCAGTGAAGCCTCCATGTCTCGGGGTCCCAAATACGAGCAGTACTTC	CASSEASMSRGPKYEQYF
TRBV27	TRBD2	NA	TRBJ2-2	TGTGCCAGCAGGGACAGGGGCCCCGGGACTAGCGGAGATAACACCGGGGAGCTGTTTTTT	CASRDRGPGTSGDNTGELFF
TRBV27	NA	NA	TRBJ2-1	TGTGCCAGCAGAAGCCTACAGAGAAGCAATGAGCAGTTCTTC	CASRSLQRSNEQFF
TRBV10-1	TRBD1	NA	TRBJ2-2	TGCGCCAGCAGTGACCCGGGACAGGGCACCGGGGAGCTGTTTTTT	CASSDPGQGTGELFF
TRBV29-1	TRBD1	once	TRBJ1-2	TGCAGCGTTGTTGGGACAGTCCATGGCTACACCTTC	CSVVGTVHGYTF
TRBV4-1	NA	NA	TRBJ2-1	TGCGCCAGCAGCCAACCAACTAGAGACTGGCGCGAGCAGTTCTTC	CASSQPTRDWREQFF
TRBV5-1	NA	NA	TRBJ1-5	TGCGCCAGCAGAGGGGGTGGTGATCAGCCCCAGCATTTT	CASRGGGDQPQHF
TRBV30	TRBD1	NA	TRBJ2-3	TGTGCCTGGAGTGCGGCCAGGGGGACAGATACGCAGTATTTT	CAWSAARGTDTQYF
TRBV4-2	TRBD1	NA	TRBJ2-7	TGTGCCAGCAGCCAAGGGACAGGGTTTTACTTC	CASSQGTGFYF
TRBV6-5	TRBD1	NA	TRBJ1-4	TGTGCCAGCAGATCCGGGACAGCTCTTGAAAAACTGTTTTTT	CASRSGTALEKLFF
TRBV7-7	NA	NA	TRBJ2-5	TGTGCCAGCAGCTCTGAGACCCAGTACTTC	CASSSETQYF
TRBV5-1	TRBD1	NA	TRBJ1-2	TGCGCCAGCAGCGGGGGACAGCTCTATGGCTACACCTTC	CASSGGQLYGYTF
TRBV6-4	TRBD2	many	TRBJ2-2	TGTGCCAGCAGTAGCGGGAGCACCGGGGAGCTGTTTTTT	CASSSGSTGELFF
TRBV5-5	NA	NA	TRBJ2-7	TGTGCCAGCAGCTTGGAAAGGTGGACAGTCCCTCGCAGCTCCTACGAGCAGTACTTC	CASSLERWTVPRSSYEQYF
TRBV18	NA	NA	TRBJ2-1	TGTGCCAGCTCACCATCTCTAGCGACCACCTACAATGAGCAGTTCTTC	CASSPSLATTYNEQFF
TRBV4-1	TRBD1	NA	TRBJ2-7	TGCGCCAGCAGCCATACCGGGACAGGGGGCGACGAGCAGTACTTC	CASSHTGTGGDEQYF
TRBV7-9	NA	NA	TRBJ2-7	TGTGCCAGCAGCTTGACTAGAGACGAGCAGTACTTC	CASSLTRDEQYF
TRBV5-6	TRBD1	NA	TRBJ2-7	TGTGCCAGCAGCTTGGGAACGGGACAGGTCGCTTACGAGCAGTACTTC	CASSLGTGQVAYEQYF
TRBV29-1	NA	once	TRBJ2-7	TGCAGCGTTGACGATTGGCGGGGCGTAAAAGGAGGCGAGCAGTACTTC	CSVDDWRGVKGGEQYF
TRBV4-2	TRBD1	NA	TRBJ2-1	TGTGCCAGCAGCCAAGAAATCCCCGGGACAGTAAACAATGAGCAGTTCTTC	CASSQEIPGTVNNEQFF
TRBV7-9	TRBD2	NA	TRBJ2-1	TGTGCCAGCAGCTTATCAGCTGCGGGAGGCAGTGAGCAGTTCTTC	CASSLSAAGGSEQFF
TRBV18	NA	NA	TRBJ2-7	TGTGCCAGCTCACCACCCGGACAGAGGAAAACCTACGAGCAGTACTTC	CASSPPGQRKTYEQYF
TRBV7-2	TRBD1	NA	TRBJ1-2	TGTGCCAGCAGCCCATCAGGGACAGCTATCTATGGCTACACCTTC	CASSPSGTAIYGYTF
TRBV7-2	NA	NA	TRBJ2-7	TGTGCCAGCAGCCCACAAGACTACGAGCAGTACTTC	CASSPQDYEQYF
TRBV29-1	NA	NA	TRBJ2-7	TGCAGCTTCTCGGGACTCCCCTCCTACGAGCAGTACTTC	CSFSGLPSYEQYF
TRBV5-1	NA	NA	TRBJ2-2	TGCGCCAGCAGTGAGAGGTCCGCCACCGGGGAGCTGTTTTTT	CASSERSATGELFF
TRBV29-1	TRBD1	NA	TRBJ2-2	TGCAGCGTGGAGATCGACAGGGGTGCGTACACCGGGGAGCTGTTTTTT	CSVEIDRGAYTGELFF
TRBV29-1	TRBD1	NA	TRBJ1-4	TGCAGCGTGGGACAGGGGACTAATGAAAAACTGTTTTTT	CSVGQGTNEKLFF
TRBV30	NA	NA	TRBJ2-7	TGTGCCTGGAGCGCCATCGACAGTCAGTACTTC	CAWSAIDSQYF
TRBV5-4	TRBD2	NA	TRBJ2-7	TGTGCCAGCAGCTTGGGACGCGGGAGGCTCGAGCAGTACTTC	CASSLGRGRLEQYF
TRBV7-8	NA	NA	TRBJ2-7	TGTGCCAGCAGCCCAGCCTACGAGCAGTACTTC	CASSPAYEQYF
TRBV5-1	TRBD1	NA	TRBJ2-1	TGCGCCAGCAGCTTGACCCAGACAGGGTACAATGAGCAGTTCTTC	CASSLTQTGYNEQFF
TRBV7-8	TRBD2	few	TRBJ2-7	TGTGCCAGCAGCCTGGTAGCGGGATTCACCTACGAGCAGTACTTC	CASSLVAGFTYEQYF
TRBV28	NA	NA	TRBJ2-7	TGTGCCAGCAGTTTAACGGGGGTCGGCGAGCAGTACTTC	CASSLTGVGEQYF
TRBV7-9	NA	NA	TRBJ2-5	TGTGCCAGCAGCCGGACTGGGTACCAAGAGACCCAGTACTTC	CASSRTGYQETQYF
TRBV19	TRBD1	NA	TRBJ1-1	TGTGCCAGTAGTCCGGGGACAGGCCGGAACACTGAAGCTTTCTTT	CASSPGTGRNTEAFF
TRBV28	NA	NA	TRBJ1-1	TGTGCCAGCAGTTTAGGCCTTCAGGGTTTCTTT	CASSLGLQGFF
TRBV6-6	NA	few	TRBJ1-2	TGTGCCAGCACGCAGGGAGGTTCGAGGTATGGCTACACCTTC	CASTQGGSRYGYTF
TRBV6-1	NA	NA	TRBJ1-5	TGTGCCAGCAGTGAAGTAGTGAGAGGTCAGCCCCAGCATTTT	CASSEVVRGQPQHF
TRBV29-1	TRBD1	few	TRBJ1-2	TGCAGCGTTGAAGATACTCGCGACAGGGGAGCTAACTATGGCTACACCTTC	CSVEDTRDRGANYGYTF
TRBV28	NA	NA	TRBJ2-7	TGTGCCAGCAGGCCGGACACTGGGCGTTTCTACGAGCAGTACTTC	CASRPDTGRFYEQYF